This is a list of T cell receptor beta chains from one sample in a study of OX40 agonist ivuxolimab in advanced cancers. Profiled with immunoSEQ multiplex PCR; TCRdb holds only in-frame clones, not every one. This table has 50,000 or so clones, roughly 85% appearing once. Material: CD4+ or CD8+ T cells sorted from blood, obtained in a trial of the OX40 agonist ivuxolimab. The source of these receptors is an adult with an advanced solid tumor such as melanoma, head and neck, liver or kidney cancer. Both conserved end residues are part of each CDR3. The order of the fields is CDR3 DNA, CDR3 protein, clone size, D gene, V gene, J gene. D genes are given only for firm matches. Expanded clones are given a class, and other clones once, few, many or no size at all.

cdr3_nt: TGCGCCAGCAGCAAGGGACAGAACCAAGAGACCCAGTACTTC
cdr3_aa: CASSKGQNQETQYF
clone_size: -
d_call: TRBD1
v_call: TRBV5-1
j_call: TRBJ2-5

cdr3_nt: TGTGCCAGCAGTTTCACAGTAACGACCTACGAGCAGTACTTC
cdr3_aa: CASSFTVTTYEQYF
clone_size: once
d_call: -
v_call: TRBV27
j_call: TRBJ2-7

cdr3_nt: TGTGCCAGCAGTTTAGGGAAATGGACAGGGGGCAGTGAAAAACTGTTTTTT
cdr3_aa: CASSLGKWTGGSEKLFF
clone_size: -
d_call: TRBD1
v_call: TRBV28
j_call: TRBJ1-4

cdr3_nt: TGTGCCACCAGCGAAAGGACCGGGAATACGCAGTATTTT
cdr3_aa: CATSERTGNTQYF
clone_size: -
d_call: -
v_call: TRBV15
j_call: TRBJ2-3

cdr3_nt: TGTGCCAGCAGCCATACGTTGAGCTCCTACAATGAGCAGTTCTTC
cdr3_aa: CASSHTLSSYNEQFF
clone_size: -
d_call: -
v_call: TRBV7-9
j_call: TRBJ2-1

cdr3_nt: TGTGCCAGCCTCGGGGTTAGGGGCGACTACGAGCAGTACTTC
cdr3_aa: CASLGVRGDYEQYF
clone_size: -
d_call: -
v_call: TRBV28
j_call: TRBJ2-7

cdr3_nt: TGTGCCAGCGGGGACAGGGGAAGCCTAGGGGTCTCTGAAGCTTTCTTT
cdr3_aa: CASGDRGSLGVSEAFF
clone_size: -
d_call: TRBD1
v_call: TRBV7-9
j_call: TRBJ1-1

cdr3_nt: TGTGCCAGCAGTGAAGTTGGCATAGGGATCTACGAGCAGTACTTC
cdr3_aa: CASSEVGIGIYEQYF
clone_size: -
d_call: -
v_call: TRBV2
j_call: TRBJ2-7

cdr3_nt: TGCGCCAGCAGCCCACTAGGAGCGAACACCGGGGAGCTGTTTTTT
cdr3_aa: CASSPLGANTGELFF
clone_size: once
d_call: -
v_call: TRBV5-1
j_call: TRBJ2-2

cdr3_nt: TGTGCCAGCAGCCGTTACCGGATGGGACAGGGGGACTCTGGGGCCAACGTCCTGACTTTC
cdr3_aa: CASSRYRMGQGDSGANVLTF
clone_size: -
d_call: TRBD1
v_call: TRBV4-2
j_call: TRBJ2-6

cdr3_nt: TGTGCCAGCAGCTTAGGGATCGGTTTCGATACGCAGTATTTT
cdr3_aa: CASSLGIGFDTQYF
clone_size: -
d_call: -
v_call: TRBV7-2
j_call: TRBJ2-3

cdr3_nt: TGTGCCAGCAGCCAAGACTCAGGCAATCAGCCCCAGCATTTT
cdr3_aa: CASSQDSGNQPQHF
clone_size: -
d_call: -
v_call: TRBV4-2
j_call: TRBJ1-5

cdr3_nt: TGTGCAAGTCGCTTAGGCAGGGGAGCGGACCCTCCAAGGGAGCAGTTCTTC
cdr3_aa: CASRLGRGADPPREQFF
clone_size: -
d_call: -
v_call: TRBV12-2
j_call: TRBJ2-1

cdr3_nt: TGTGCCAGCAGTCTCGCTTACACCGGGGAGCTGTTTTTT
cdr3_aa: CASSLAYTGELFF
clone_size: -
d_call: -
v_call: TRBV27
j_call: TRBJ2-2

cdr3_nt: TGTGCCAGCCATTTCGGGGGAGAGCAGTTCTTC
cdr3_aa: CASHFGGEQFF
clone_size: -
d_call: -
v_call: TRBV19
j_call: TRBJ2-1

cdr3_nt: TGTGCCAGCAGTTTATTTTTGGAAGATACGCAGTATTTT
cdr3_aa: CASSLFLEDTQYF
clone_size: -
d_call: -
v_call: TRBV27
j_call: TRBJ2-3

cdr3_nt: TGTGCCAGCAGCTTGGGCGGTCCCCAGGGAAACACCATATATTTT
cdr3_aa: CASSLGGPQGNTIYF
clone_size: -
d_call: -
v_call: TRBV5-4
j_call: TRBJ1-3

cdr3_nt: TGTGCCAGCAGCCCCGAGGGAGCGGGAGTCACCGGGGAGCTGTTTTTT
cdr3_aa: CASSPEGAGVTGELFF
clone_size: -
d_call: TRBD2
v_call: TRBV7-3
j_call: TRBJ2-2

cdr3_nt: TGTGCCAGCAGCGCCCGCCTCGGAGATGGCTACACCTTC
cdr3_aa: CASSARLGDGYTF
clone_size: -
d_call: -
v_call: TRBV9
j_call: TRBJ1-2

cdr3_nt: TGTGCCAGCAGCCCCGGACAGGGGTTAGGTCAGGAGCAGTTCTTC
cdr3_aa: CASSPGQGLGQEQFF
clone_size: -
d_call: TRBD1
v_call: TRBV7-6
j_call: TRBJ2-1

cdr3_nt: TGTGCCAGCAGTCCGACAGGGGGACGATACGAGCAGTACTTC
cdr3_aa: CASSPTGGRYEQYF
clone_size: -
d_call: TRBD1
v_call: TRBV28
j_call: TRBJ2-7

cdr3_nt: TGTGCCAGCAGCTTAGGGCGAACTACGCAGTATTTT
cdr3_aa: CASSLGRTTQYF
clone_size: -
d_call: -
v_call: TRBV11-3
j_call: TRBJ2-3

cdr3_nt: TGCGCCAGCAGACCGACCTTTAGCACAGATACGCAGTATTTT
cdr3_aa: CASRPTFSTDTQYF
clone_size: few
d_call: -
v_call: TRBV5-1
j_call: TRBJ2-3

cdr3_nt: TGCGCCAGCAGCCAACCGACGAGGGGCACTTACGAGCAGTACTTC
cdr3_aa: CASSQPTRGTYEQYF
clone_size: few
d_call: -
v_call: TRBV4-1
j_call: TRBJ2-7

cdr3_nt: TGTGCCATCAGTGAGGGACAGGGTGGCGATGAGCAGTTCTTC
cdr3_aa: CAISEGQGGDEQFF
clone_size: -
d_call: TRBD1
v_call: TRBV10-3
j_call: TRBJ2-1

cdr3_nt: TGCGCCAGCAGTTTATACAGGGGAAGCGGGGCCAACGTCCTGACTTTC
cdr3_aa: CASSLYRGSGANVLTF
clone_size: -
d_call: TRBD1
v_call: TRBV5-1
j_call: TRBJ2-6

cdr3_nt: TGTGCTAGCAGCTTATATTTGGGGCCCCAAGAGACCCAGTACTTC
cdr3_aa: CASSLYLGPQETQYF
clone_size: once
d_call: -
v_call: TRBV7-7
j_call: TRBJ2-5